One and the same sample provided the 7 T cell receptor beta chains below, sequenced in a study of CD8 T cells in ankylosing spondylitis. TCRdb independently ran MiXCR on the 5' RACE reads; one entry per CDR3 protein. The sample holds about 90,000 distinct CDR3 sequences, around 26% seen once. What was sequenced was blood, either unsorted or a sorted T cell fraction (not recorded which). All receptors derive from a male donor with ankylosing spondylitis or in good health (not recorded which).

This clonotype has only a few counts. The gene calls are TRBV12-3 or TRBV12-4 and TRBJ2-7, with 11 nucleotides matching TRBD1. The CDR3 covers 14 residues. With V trimmed by 6 bases and J by 7 bases, 8 bases remained unmatched. CDR3 nucleotide sequence: TGTGCCAGCAGCCGGGACAGGGGGGTCGAAGAGCAGTACGTC. This sequence encodes CASSRDRGVEEQYV.

This clonotype was seen more than once but under ten times. The V call is TRBV5-1, the J call TRBJ1-2, with D possibly matching TRBD1 (6 bases). CDR1 and CDR2 (germline): SGHRS, YFSETQ. Deletions cut 3 bases from V and 5 bases from J, with 14 bases between. The CDR3 loop spans 14 amino acids. The CDR3 DNA sequence: TGCGCCAGCAGCTACGGACAGCGGGAGTATGGCTACACCTTC. Translated, it gives CASSYGQREYGYTF.

The rearrangement uses TRBV5-1 and TRBJ2-1; 10 bases match TRBD2. This CDR3 is 15 amino acids long. Unmatched junction bases numbered 6, after V lost 1 base and J lost 8 bases. CDR1 is SGHRS, CDR2 YFSETQ, per germline. The CDR3 loop is CASSLTSGDLDEQFF. Here the CDR3 DNA reads TGCGCCAGCAGCTTGACTAGCGGGGATCTGGATGAGCAGTTCTTC.

The CDR3 DNA follows: TGTGCCAGCAGCCCCCCAGCAGGGGCTGAAGCTTTCTTT. It specifies CASSPPAGAEAFF. The V and J genes are TRBV3-1 and TRBJ1-1; a possible D gene is TRBD1 (6 bases). Per germline, CDR1 LGHDT and CDR2 YNNKEL (reference sequence). The CDR3 loop spans 13 amino acids. V dropped 4 bases and J dropped 6 bases, with 12 bases sitting between them.

This clonotype was detected many times. The V call is TRBV27, the J call TRBJ1-2; TRBD1 matches 8 bases. The CDR3 length is 15 residues. Germline CDR1 and CDR2: MNHEY and SMNVEV (reference sequence). V shed 3 bases and J 4 bases; nucleotides not matched to a gene: 7. The CDR3 is CASSFAGQGGYGYTF. The DNA of the CDR3 is TGTGCCAGCAGTTTCGCCGGACAGGGTGGCTATGGCTACACCTTC.

This chain joins TRBV20-1 and TRBJ2-7, with 7 bases lining up with TRBD2. V lost 5 bases and J lost 2; bases outside the gene matches: 3. The CDR3 is 12 amino acids. From germline, CDR1 is DFQATT and CDR2 SNEGSKA (reference sequence). The CDR3 spells CSAFSGTYEQYF. CDR3 DNA: TGCAGTGCTTTCAGCGGGACCTACGAGCAGTACTTC.

CDR3 loop: CASSGVNGYTF. Written as DNA, the CDR3 is TGTGCCAGCAGCGGGGTTAATGGCTACACCTTC. The chain couples TRBV9 to TRBJ1-2; no definite D call. The CDR3 has 11 residues. CDR1 SGDLS and CDR2 YYNGEE come from the germline V gene. Trimming removed 3 bases at V and 6 bases at J, with 6 bases between. Looking up the rest from reference TRBV9 and TRBJ1-2 gives the full variable domain: DSGVTQTPKHLITATGQRVTLRCSPRSGDLSVYWYQQSLDQGLQFLIQYYNGEERAKGNILERFSAQQFPDLHSELNLSSLELGDSALYFCASSGVNGYTFGSGTRLTVV.